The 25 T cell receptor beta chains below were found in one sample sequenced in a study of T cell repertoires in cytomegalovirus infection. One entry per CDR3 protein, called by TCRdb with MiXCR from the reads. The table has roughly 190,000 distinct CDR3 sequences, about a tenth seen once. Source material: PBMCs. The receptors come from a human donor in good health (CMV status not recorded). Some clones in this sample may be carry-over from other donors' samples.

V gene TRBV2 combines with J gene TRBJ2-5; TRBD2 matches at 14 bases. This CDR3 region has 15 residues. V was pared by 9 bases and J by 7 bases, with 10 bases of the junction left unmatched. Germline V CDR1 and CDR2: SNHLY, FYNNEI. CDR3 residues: CASEETSGGAGTQYF. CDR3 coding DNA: TGTGCCAGTGAGGAGACTAGCGGGGGGGCCGGGACCCAGTACTTC.

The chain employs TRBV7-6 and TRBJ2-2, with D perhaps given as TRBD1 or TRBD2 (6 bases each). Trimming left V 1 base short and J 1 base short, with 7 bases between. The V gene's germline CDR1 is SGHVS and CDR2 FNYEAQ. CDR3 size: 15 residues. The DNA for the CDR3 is TGTGCCAGCAGCTTAGAGGGGGGGAACACCGGGGAGCTGTTTTTT. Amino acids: CASSLEGGNTGELFF.

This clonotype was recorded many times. CDR3 coding DNA: TGCGCCAGCAGCCAGGACGGACAGCTTAATCAGCCCCAGCATTTT. Translation gives CASSQDGQLNQPQHF. This rearrangement joins TRBV4-1 to TRBJ1-5, with D tentatively TRBD1 (6 bases). Per the germline V gene, CDR1 is MGHRA and CDR2 is YSYEKL. V was pared by 3 bases and J by 4 bases, with 13 bases between. The CDR3 totals 15 residues.

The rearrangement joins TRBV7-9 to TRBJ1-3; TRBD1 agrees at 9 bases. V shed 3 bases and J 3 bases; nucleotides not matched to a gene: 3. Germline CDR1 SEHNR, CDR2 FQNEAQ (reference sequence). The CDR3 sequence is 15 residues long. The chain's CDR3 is CASSFDRGYGNTIYF. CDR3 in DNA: TGTGCCAGCAGCTTCGACAGGGGGTATGGAAACACCATATATTTT.

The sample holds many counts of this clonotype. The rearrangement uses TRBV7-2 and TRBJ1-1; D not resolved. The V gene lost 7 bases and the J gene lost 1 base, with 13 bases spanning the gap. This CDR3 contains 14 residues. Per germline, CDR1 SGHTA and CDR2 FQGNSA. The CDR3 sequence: CASTQRLGNTEAFF. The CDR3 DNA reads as TGTGCCAGCACCCAACGTTTGGGGAACACTGAAGCTTTCTTT.

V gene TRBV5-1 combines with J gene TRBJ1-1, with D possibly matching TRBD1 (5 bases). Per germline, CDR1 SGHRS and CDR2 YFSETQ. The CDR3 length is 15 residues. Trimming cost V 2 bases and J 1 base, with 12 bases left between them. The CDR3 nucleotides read TGCGCCAGCAGCTTCCTGGACACAGCGAACACTGAAGCTTTCTTT. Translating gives CASSFLDTANTEAFF.

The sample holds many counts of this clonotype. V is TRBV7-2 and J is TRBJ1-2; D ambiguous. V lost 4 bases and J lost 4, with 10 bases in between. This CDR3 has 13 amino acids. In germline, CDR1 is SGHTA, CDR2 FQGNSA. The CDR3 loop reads CASSSDRPYGYTF. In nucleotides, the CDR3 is TGTGCCAGCAGCTCCGACCGCCCCTATGGCTACACCTTC. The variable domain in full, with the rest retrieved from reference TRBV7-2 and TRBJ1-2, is GAGVSQSPSNKVTEKGKDVELRCDPISGHTALYWYRQSLGQGLEFLIYFQGNSAPDKSGLPSDRFSAERTGGSVSTLTIQRTQQEDSAVYLCASSSDRPYGYTFGSGTRLTVV.

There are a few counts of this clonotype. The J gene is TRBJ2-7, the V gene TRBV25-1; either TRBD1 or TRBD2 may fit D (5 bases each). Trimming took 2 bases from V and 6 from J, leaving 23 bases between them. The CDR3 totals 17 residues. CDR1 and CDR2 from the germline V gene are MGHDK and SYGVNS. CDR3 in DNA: TGTGCCAGCAGTGAAGCCTTCCCGGGACCTACCTTGTCCGAGCAGTACTTC. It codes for CASSEAFPGPTLSEQYF.

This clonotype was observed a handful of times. The CDR3 reads CSAIGTSGSYEQYF. The CDR3 DNA reads TGCAGTGCTATCGGGACTAGCGGATCCTACGAGCAGTACTTC. The chain has TRBV20-1 and TRBJ2-7; 11 positions match TRBD2. The ends lost 4 bases at V and 1 base at J; junction bases unmatched: 3. Germline V gives CDR1 DFQATT, CDR2 SNEGSKA (reference sequence). This CDR3 region has 14 residues.

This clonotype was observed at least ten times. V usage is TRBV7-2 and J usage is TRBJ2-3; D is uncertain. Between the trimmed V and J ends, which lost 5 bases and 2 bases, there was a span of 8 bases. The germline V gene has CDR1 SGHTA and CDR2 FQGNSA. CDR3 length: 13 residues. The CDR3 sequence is CASSRVATDTQYF. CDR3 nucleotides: TGTGCCAGCAGCCGGGTTGCCACAGATACGCAGTATTTT.

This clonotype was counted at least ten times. The CDR3 DNA follows: TGCAGTGCTAGAGACGGGACTAGCGGGAGGGCCTTCCAGACCCAGTACTTC. This codes for CSARDGTSGRAFQTQYF. This chain joins TRBV20-1 and TRBJ2-5; 16 nucleotides line up with TRBD2. The germline CDR1 and CDR2 sequences are DFQATT and SNEGSKA (reference sequence). J gave up 6 bases and V 0 bases, and 7 bases lay outside the gene matches. This CDR3 spans 17 amino acids.

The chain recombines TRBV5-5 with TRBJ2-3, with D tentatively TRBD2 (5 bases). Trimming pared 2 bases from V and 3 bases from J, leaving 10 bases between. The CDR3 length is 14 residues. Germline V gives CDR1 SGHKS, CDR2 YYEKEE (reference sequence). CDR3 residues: CASSLRRATDTQYF. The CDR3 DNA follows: TGTGCCAGCAGCTTAAGGCGGGCTACAGATACGCAGTATTTT.

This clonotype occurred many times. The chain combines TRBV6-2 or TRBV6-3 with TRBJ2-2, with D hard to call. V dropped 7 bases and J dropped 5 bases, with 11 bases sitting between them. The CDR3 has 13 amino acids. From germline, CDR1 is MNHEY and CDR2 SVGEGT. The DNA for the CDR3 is TGTGCCAGCACCTTCCTTCGGACCGGGGAGCTGTTTTTT. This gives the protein CASTFLRTGELFF.

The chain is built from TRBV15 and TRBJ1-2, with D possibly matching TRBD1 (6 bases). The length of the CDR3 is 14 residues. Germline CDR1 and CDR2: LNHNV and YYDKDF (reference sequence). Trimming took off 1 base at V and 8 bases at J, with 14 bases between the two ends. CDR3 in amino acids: CATSRVGGERGYTF. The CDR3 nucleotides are TGTGCCACCAGCAGAGTAGGGGGAGAGAGAGGCTACACCTTC. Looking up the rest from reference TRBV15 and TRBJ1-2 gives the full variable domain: DAMVIQNPRYQVTQFGKPVTLSCSQTLNHNVMYWYQQKSSQAPKLLFHYYDKDFNNEADTPDNFQSRRPNTSFCFLDIRSPGLGDTAMYLCATSRVGGERGYTFGSGTRLTVV.

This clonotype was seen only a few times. The CDR3 coding sequence is TGTGCCAGCAGTTTCCCGAGGGGTCTGAATGAAAAACTGTTTTTT. It encodes CASSFPRGLNEKLFF. The chain recombines TRBV28 with TRBJ1-4; TRBD1 might be the D (5 bases). The CDR3 extends over 15 amino acids. Germline CDR1 reads MDHEN; CDR2 reads SYDVKM. Trimming removed 3 bases at V and 5 bases at J, with 13 bases between.

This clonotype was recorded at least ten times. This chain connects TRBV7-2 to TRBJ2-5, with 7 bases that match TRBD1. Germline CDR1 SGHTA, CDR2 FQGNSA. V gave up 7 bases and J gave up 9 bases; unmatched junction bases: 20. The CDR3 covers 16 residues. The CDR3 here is CASMPPEDRIIWSQYF. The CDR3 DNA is TGTGCCAGCATGCCACCAGAGGACAGGATCATCTGGTCCCAGTACTTC.

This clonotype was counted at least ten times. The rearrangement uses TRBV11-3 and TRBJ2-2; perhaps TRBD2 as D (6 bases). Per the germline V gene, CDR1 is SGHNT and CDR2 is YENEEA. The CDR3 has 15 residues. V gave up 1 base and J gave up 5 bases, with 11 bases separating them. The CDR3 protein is CASSLAGVSTGELFF. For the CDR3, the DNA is TGTGCCAGCAGCTTAGCGGGAGTATCGACCGGGGAGCTGTTTTTT.

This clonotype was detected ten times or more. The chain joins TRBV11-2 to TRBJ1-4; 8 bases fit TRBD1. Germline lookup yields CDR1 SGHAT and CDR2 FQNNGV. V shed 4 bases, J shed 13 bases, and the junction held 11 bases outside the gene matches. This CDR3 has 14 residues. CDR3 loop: CASSSWTGLNRLFF. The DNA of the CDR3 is TGTGCCAGCAGCTCCTGGACAGGGTTAAACAGACTGTTTTTT.

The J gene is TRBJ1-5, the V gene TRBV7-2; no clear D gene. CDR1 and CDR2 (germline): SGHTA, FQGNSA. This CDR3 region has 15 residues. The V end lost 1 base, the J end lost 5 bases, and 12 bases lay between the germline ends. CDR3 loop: CASSLVWGGDQPQHF. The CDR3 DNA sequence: TGTGCCAGCAGCTTAGTGTGGGGAGGCGATCAGCCCCAGCATTTT.

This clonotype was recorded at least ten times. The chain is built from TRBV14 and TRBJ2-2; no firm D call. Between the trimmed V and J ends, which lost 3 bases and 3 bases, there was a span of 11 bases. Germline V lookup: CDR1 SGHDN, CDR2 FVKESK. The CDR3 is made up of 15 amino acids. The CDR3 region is CASSHRGLYTGELFF. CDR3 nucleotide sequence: TGTGCCAGCAGCCATCGTGGGTTATACACCGGGGAGCTGTTTTTT.

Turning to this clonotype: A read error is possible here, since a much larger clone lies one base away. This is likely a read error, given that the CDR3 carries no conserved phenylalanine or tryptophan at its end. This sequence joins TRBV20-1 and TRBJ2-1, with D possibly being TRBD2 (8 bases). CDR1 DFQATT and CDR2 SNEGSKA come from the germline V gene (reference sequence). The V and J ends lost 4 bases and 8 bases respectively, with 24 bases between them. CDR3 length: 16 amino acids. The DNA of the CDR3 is TGCAGTGCTACAGGGGGGGGCGGGAGGAACGGCGATGAGCAGTTCTTA. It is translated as CSATGGGGRNGDEQFL.

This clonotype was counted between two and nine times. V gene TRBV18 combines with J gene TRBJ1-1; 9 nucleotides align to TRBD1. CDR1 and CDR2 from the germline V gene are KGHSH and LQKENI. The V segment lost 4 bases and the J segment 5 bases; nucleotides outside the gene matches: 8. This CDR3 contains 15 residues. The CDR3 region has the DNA TGTGCCAGCTCACGGCTACAGGGGGCAATGACTGAAGCTTTCTTT. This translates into CASSRLQGAMTEAFF.

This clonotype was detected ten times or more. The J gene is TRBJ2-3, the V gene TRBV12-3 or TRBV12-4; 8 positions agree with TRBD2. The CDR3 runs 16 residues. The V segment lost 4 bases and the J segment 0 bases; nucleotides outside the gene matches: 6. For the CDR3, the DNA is TGTGCCAGCAGTTCCTCTAGCGGGCTTAGCACAGATACGCAGTATTTT. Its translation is CASSSSSGLSTDTQYF.

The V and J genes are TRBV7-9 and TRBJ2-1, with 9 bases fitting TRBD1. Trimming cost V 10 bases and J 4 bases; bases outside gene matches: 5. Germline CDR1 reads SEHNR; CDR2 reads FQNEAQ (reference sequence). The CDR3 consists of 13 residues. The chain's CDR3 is CAIRQGEYNEQFF. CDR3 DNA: TGTGCCATTAGACAGGGGGAATACAATGAGCAGTTCTTC.

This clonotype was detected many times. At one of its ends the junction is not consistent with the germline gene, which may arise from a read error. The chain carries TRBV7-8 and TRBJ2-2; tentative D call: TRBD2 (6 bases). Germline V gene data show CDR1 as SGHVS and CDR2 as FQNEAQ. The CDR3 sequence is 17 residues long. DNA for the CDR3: TGTGCCAGCAGCCTAGCCCCACTAGCAAGAACGACCGGGGAGCTGTTTTTT. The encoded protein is CASSLAPLARTTGELFF.